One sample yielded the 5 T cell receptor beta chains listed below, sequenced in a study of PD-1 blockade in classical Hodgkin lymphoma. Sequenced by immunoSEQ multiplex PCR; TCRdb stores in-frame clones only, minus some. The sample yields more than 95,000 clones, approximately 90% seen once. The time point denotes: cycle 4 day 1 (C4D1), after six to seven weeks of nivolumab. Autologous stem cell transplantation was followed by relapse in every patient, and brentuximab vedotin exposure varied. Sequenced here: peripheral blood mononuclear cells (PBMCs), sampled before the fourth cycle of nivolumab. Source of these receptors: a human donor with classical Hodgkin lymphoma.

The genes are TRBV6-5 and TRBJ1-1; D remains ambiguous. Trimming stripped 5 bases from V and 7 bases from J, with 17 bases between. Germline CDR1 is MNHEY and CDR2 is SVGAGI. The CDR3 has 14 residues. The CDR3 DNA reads TGTGCCAGCAGTGCCCCGCCGGAAAGGGTTGAAGCTTTCTTT. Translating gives CASSAPPERVEAFF.

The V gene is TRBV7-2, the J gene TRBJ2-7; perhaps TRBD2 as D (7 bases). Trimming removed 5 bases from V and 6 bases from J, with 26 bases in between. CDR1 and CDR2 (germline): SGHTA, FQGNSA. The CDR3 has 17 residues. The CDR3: CASSPRGGTRSLLEQYF. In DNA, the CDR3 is TGTGCCAGCAGCCCCAGGGGAGGGACCCGATCCCTCCTCGAGCAGTACTTC.

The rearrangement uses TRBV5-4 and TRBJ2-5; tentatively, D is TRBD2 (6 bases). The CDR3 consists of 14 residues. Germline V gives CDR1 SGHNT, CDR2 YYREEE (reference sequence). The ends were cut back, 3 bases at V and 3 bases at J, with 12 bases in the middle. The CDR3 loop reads CASSYQKREETQYF. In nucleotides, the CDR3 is TGTGCCAGCAGCTACCAGAAGCGGGAAGAGACCCAGTACTTC.

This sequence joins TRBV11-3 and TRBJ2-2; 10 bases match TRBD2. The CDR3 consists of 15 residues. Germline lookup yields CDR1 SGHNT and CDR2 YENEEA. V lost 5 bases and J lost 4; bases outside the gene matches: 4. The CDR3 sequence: CASSTIAGGTGELFF. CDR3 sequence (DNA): TGTGCCAGCAGCACCATAGCGGGAGGCACCGGGGAGCTGTTTTTT. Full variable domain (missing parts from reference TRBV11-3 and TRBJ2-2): EAGVVQSPRYKIIEKKQPVAFWCNPISGHNTLYWYLQNLGQGPELLIRYENEEAVDDSQLPKDRFSAERLKGVDSTLKIQPAELGDSAVYLCASSTIAGGTGELFFGEGSRLTVL.

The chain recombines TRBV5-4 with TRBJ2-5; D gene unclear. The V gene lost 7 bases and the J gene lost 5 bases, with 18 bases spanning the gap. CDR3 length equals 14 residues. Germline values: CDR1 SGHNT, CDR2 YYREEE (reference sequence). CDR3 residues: CASSSKASRETQYF. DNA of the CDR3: TGTGCCAGCTCCTCCAAGGCAAGTCGGGAGACCCAGTACTTC.